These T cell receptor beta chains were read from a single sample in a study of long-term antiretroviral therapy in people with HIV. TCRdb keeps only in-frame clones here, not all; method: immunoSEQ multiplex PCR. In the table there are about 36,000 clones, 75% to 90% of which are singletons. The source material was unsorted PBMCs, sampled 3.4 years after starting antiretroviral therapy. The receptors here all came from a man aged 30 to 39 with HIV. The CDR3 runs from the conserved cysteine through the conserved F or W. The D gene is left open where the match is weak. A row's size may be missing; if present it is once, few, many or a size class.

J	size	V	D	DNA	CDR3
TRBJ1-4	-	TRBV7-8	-	TGTGCCAGCAGACCCAGCCACGGGCGTGAAAAACTGTTTTTT	CASRPSHGREKLFF
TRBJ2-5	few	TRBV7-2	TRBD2	TGTGCCAGCAGCAGAGGGACTAGCGGTAGGGAGACCCAGTACTTC	CASSRGTSGRETQYF
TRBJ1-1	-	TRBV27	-	TGTGCCAGCAGTTTAACCGGACTCATGAACACTGAAGCTTTCTTT	CASSLTGLMNTEAFF
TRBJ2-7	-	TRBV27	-	TGTGCCAGCAGACCCACAGGAAGCTCCTACGAGCAGTACTTC	CASRPTGSSYEQYF
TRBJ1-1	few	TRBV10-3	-	TGTGCCATCAGTGAGTCTGGACAGCTCGTTGGGGCTTTCTTT	CAISESGQLVGAFF
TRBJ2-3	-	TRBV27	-	TGTGCCAGCAGTTTACAAGGGCCGAGCAGGCAGTATTTT	CASSLQGPSRQYF
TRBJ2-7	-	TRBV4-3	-	TGCGCCAGCAGCCAAGATCTTGGGGAAAGCTACGAGCAGTACTTC	CASSQDLGESYEQYF
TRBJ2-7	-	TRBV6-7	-	TGTGCCAGCAGTTTACACAGAATCTACGAGCAGTACTTC	CASSLHRIYEQYF
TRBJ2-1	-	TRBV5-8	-	TGTGCCAGCAGCTTGGGCCGGGGGCTTTACAATGAGCAGTTCTTC	CASSLGRGLYNEQFF
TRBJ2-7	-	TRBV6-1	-	TGTGCCAGCAGCCTAACTAGCTACGAGCAGTACTTC	CASSLTSYEQYF
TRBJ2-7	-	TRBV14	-	TGTGCCAGCAGCCAAGATTGGGCGGGTGAGCAGTACTTC	CASSQDWAGEQYF
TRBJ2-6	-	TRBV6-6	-	TGTGCCAGCAGAAGAGGGGGAACTGGGGCCAACGTCCTGACTTTC	CASRRGGTGANVLTF
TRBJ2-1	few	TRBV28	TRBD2	TGTGCCAGCAGTTTTAGCGGGACTTACAATGAGCAGTTCTTC	CASSFSGTYNEQFF
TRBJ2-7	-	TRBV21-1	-	TGTGCCAGCAGCAAAGAGGAGGGGCGACCGGTCGAGAGGAACTACGAGCAGTACTTC	CASSKEEGRPVERNYEQYF
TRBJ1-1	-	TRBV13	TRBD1	TGTGCCAGCAGCAGGGTGACAGGGGGCGAAGCTTTCTTT	CASSRVTGGEAFF
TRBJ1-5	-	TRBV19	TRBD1	TGTGCCAGTAGTATCCGGGGACAGGGGGGTCAGCCCCAGCATTTT	CASSIRGQGGQPQHF
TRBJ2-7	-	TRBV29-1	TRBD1	TGCAGCGTTGTAGGACAGGGCTACGAGCAGTACTTC	CSVVGQGYEQYF
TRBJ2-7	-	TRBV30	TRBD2	TGTGCCTGGAGCGGGACTAGCGGGATGTTAGAGCAGTACTTC	CAWSGTSGMLEQYF
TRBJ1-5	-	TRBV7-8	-	TGTGCCAGCAGCCTCGCGGGGCGGACAGCTTCAGTGCCCCAGCATTTT	CASSLAGRTASVPQHF
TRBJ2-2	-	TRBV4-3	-	TGCGCCAGCAGCCTAGCAACGGGCGTGACCACCGGGGAGCTGTTTTTT	CASSLATGVTTGELFF
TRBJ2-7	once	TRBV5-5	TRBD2	TGTGCCAGCAGCTTGGTGGCGGGAGTGCCATACGAGCAGTACTTC	CASSLVAGVPYEQYF
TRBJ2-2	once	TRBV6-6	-	TGTGCCAGCAGCCGCCTCGAAGCAATTACCACCGGGGAGCTGTTTTTT	CASSRLEAITTGELFF
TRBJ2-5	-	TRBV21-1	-	TGTGCCAGAGGACAACCGGGACAGGGAGGAGAGACCCAGTACTTC	CARGQPGQGGETQYF
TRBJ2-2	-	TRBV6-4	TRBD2	TGTGCCAGCAGTGGACTAGCGGACACCGGGGAGCTGTTTTTT	CASSGLADTGELFF
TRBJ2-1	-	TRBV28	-	TGTGCCAGCAGCGCGGCTCCCAATGAGCAGTTCTTC	CASSAAPNEQFF
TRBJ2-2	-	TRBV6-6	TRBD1	TGTGCCAGCAAAACGACAGGGTCGAACACCGGGGAGCTGTTTTTT	CASKTTGSNTGELFF
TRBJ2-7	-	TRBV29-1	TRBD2	TGCAGCGTTGTCGGACTAGCGGGAGGTGAGCAGTACTTC	CSVVGLAGGEQYF
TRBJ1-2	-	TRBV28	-	TGTGCCAGCAGTTTAGATCCAATAACAGCCCTCACTGGCTACACCTTC	CASSLDPITALTGYTF
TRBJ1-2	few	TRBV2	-	TGTGCCAGCCCGCGAGGGGTTGGCTACACCTTC	CASPRGVGYTF
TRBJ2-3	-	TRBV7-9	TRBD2	TGTGCCAGCAGCCCCCCCGCGGGAGATCCAGATACGCAGTATTTT	CASSPPAGDPDTQYF
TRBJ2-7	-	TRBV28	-	TGTGCCAGCAGTCACTCAGGAGGGTACGAGCAGTACTTC	CASSHSGGYEQYF
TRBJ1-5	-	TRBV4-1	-	TGCGCCAGCAGCCAAGTCCTCAATCAGCCCCAGCATTTT	CASSQVLNQPQHF
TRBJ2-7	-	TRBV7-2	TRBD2	TGTGCCAGCAGCTTAGTGAGCGGGAGGCTATCCTACGAGCAGTACTTC	CASSLVSGRLSYEQYF
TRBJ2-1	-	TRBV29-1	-	TGCAGCGTTGCTCGACCCTCCATGAATGAGCAGTTCTTC	CSVARPSMNEQFF
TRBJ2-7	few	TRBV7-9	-	TGTGCCAGCAGCTTTCTGGGGGCGCTTCCCTACGAGCAGTACTTC	CASSFLGALPYEQYF
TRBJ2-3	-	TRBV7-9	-	TGTGCCAGCAGCGCACGCACGGGAATTGAGACAGATACGCAGTATTTT	CASSARTGIETDTQYF
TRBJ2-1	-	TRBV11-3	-	TGTGCCAGCAGCCCCGGGACTCACAACAATGAGCAGTTCTTC	CASSPGTHNNEQFF
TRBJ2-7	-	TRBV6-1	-	TGTGCCAGCAGTGAAGAGCGAACTAGCTCCTACGAGCAGTACTTC	CASSEERTSSYEQYF
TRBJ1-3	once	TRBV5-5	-	TGCGCCAGCAGCCAAAGACACGGCGGAAGAAGGGGAAACACCATATATTTT	CASSQRHGGRRGNTIYF
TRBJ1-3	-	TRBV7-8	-	TGTGCCAGCAGCCCGCGGACCGTGAGCTCTGGAAACACCATATATTTT	CASSPRTVSSGNTIYF
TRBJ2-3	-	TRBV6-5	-	TGTGCCAGCAGTTCTGCCTTTAGGACCGGCACAGATACGCAGTATTTT	CASSSAFRTGTDTQYF
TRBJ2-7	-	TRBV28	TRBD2	TGTGCCAGCAGTCTCGGACTAGCGGGGGGTGGAGAGCAGTACTTC	CASSLGLAGGGEQYF
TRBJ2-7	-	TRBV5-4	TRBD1	TGTGCCAGCAGCTTTCTACCTTTCCTATCGACAGGGGATCGGTACGAGCAGTACTTC	CASSFLPFLSTGDRYEQYF
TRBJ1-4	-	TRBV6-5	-	TGTGCCAGCAGCCAAGGGGGGAATAATGAAAAACTGTTTTTT	CASSQGGNNEKLFF
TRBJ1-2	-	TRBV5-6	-	TGTGCCAGCAGCGACGAGTGGGGAGTAGGTGGCTACACCTTC	CASSDEWGVGGYTF